The entry below gives a single TCR beta chain sequence along with its context. The antigen is undetermined. Through a sample-barcoded 5' primer and a J-beta primer mix, a second PCR was run for roughly 7 to 12 cycles. A tag from a template-switch adaptor with 12 random nucleotides marked each cDNA molecule. TCRdb analysed the 5' RACE reads with MiXCR anew, one entry per CDR3 protein. In the table there are 870,000 or so distinct CDR3 sequences, 25% to 30% of which are singletons. The CDR3 spans 15 residues. Germline V lookup: CDR1 SNHLY, CDR2 FYNNEI. V was trimmed by 4 bases and J by 0 bases, leaving 10 bases between them. These data belong to a study of blood T cells in healthy people across ages. Study-level findings and limits: A strong correlation was seen between TCR beta diversity and naive T cell percentage.

This receptor was identified in a woman older than 75 in good health. Input material: blood. The chain employs TRBV2 and TRBJ1-5; tentatively, D is TRBD1 (6 bases). DNA for the CDR3: TGTGCCAGCAGTGTACAGGGATATAGCAATCAGCCCCAGCATTTT. This sequence encodes CASSVQGYSNQPQHF.